This TCR beta chain was captured in a study of T cells in Graves' hyperthyroidism and ophthalmopathy. This clonotype has ten or more counts. A clone one base away is much larger, so this may be a read error. CDR3 size: 15 residues. Trimming took 6 bases from V and 6 from J; bases not matched to a gene: 5. Germline values: CDR1 SNHLY, CDR2 FYNNEI. TCR beta CDR3 regions were amplified from RNA. In the first-round RT-PCR of the TCR CDR3, the HTBI primer set was used. Using its own MiXCR run on the multiplex PCR reads, TCRdb lists one record per CDR3 protein. The table records more than 300,000 distinct CDR3 sequences, about 15% of them present only once.

The receptor was derived from a woman between 25 and 40 years old with Graves' hyperthyroidism that later progressed to Graves' ophthalmopathy. The sequencing sample was made of blood. V usage is TRBV2 and J usage is TRBJ2-2; TRBD2 matches at 12 bases. CDR3 in amino acids: CASSASGGAAGELFF. For the CDR3, the DNA is TGTGCCAGCAGCGCTAGCGGGGGGGCCGCCGGGGAGCTGTTTTTT.